The 5 T cell receptor beta chains presented below share a single source sample, sequenced in a study of T-cell reconstitution after alpha-beta-depleted transplantation in children. Preparation of the TCRbeta library was carried out with unique molecular identifiers. In TCRdb, the PCR reads were re-called with MiXCR into one record per CDR3 protein. Of about 600,000 distinct CDR3 sequences in the sample, roughly 13% are singletons; the top ten hold over 2%. The sample here was PBMCs, mostly from graft donor cells, taken 360 days after TCRalphabeta/CD19-depleted stem cell transplant. The receptors originated from a male patient under 18 who had a stem cell transplant for acute myeloid leukemia, so the T cells may come from the graft donor.

J is TRBJ2-1 and V is TRBV20-1; 7 nucleotides match TRBD2. The CDR3 sequence is 14 residues long. J was trimmed by 7 bases and V by 6 bases; bases with no gene match: 12. CDR1 and CDR2 (germline): DFQATT, SNEGSKA (reference sequence). Here the CDR3 DNA reads TGCAGTGCCCCGACTAGCTCATACAGAAATGAGCAGTTCTTC. It translates to CSAPTSSYRNEQFF.

This clonotype was counted between two and nine times. This chain joins TRBV18 and TRBJ2-1, with 8 nucleotides matching TRBD1. The CDR3 is 15 amino acids. The ends lost 5 bases at V and 0 bases at J; junction bases unmatched: 3. The V gene's germline CDR1 is KGHSH and CDR2 LQKENI. The CDR3, as DNA: TGTGCCAGCTCATATGGACAGGGCTCCTACAATGAGCAGTTCTTC. Its protein product is CASSYGQGSYNEQFF. Looking up the rest from reference TRBV18 and TRBJ2-1 gives the full variable domain: NAGVMQNPRHLVRRRGQEARLRCSPMKGHSHVYWYRQLPEEGLKFMVYLQKENIIDESGMPKERFSAEFPKEGPSILRIQQVVRGDSAAYFCASSYGQGSYNEQFFGPGTRLTVL.

This clonotype was found many times. The V and J genes are TRBV28 and TRBJ2-7; D tentatively fits TRBD1 or TRBD2 (5 bases each). The CDR3 has 13 amino acids. Germline CDR1 MDHEN, CDR2 SYDVKM. V was shortened by 5 bases and J by 2 bases, with 10 bases between the two germline ends. The CDR3 sequence is CASSNRGAYEQYF. The CDR3 coding sequence is TGTGCCAGCAGTAATCGGGGCGCCTACGAGCAGTACTTC.

CDR3 sequence (DNA): TGCGCCAGCAGCTTTTTTGAGGGCTCCTACAATGAGCAGTTCTTC. Translating gives CASSFFEGSYNEQFF. The chain recombines TRBV5-1 with TRBJ2-1, with a possible D match to TRBD2 (5 bases). Trimming took 2 bases from V and 0 from J, leaving 9 bases between them. Germline V gene sequence: CDR1 SGHRS, CDR2 YFSETQ. This CDR3 spans 15 amino acids.

This chain uses TRBV11-3 with TRBJ1-1; no clear D gene. This CDR3 has 16 amino acids. Germline V gene sequence: CDR1 SGHNT, CDR2 YENEEA. Trimming removed 1 base at V and 5 bases at J, with 17 bases between. CDR3 region: CASSLVSLALGTEAFF. The CDR3 DNA is TGTGCCAGCAGCTTAGTTAGTTTAGCCCTGGGGACTGAAGCTTTCTTT.